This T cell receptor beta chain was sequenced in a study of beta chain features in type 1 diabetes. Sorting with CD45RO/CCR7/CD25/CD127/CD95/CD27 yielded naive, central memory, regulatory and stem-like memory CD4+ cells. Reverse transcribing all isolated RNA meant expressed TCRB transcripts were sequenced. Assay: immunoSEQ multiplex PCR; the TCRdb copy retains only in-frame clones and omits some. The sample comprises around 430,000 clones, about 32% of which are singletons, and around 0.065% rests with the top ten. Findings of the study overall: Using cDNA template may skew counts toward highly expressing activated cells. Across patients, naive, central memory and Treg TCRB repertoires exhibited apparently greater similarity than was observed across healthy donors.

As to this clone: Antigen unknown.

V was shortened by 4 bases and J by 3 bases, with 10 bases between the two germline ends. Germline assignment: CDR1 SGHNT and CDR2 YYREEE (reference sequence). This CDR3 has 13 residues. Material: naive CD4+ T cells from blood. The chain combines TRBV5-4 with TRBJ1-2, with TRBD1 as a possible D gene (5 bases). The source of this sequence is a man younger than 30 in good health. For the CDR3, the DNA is TGTGCCAGCAGCAAGGTGACAGACTATGGCTACACCTTC. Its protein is CASSKVTDYGYTF.